Detailed here is one TCR beta chain. The CDR3 spans 12 residues. Trimming stripped 4 bases from V and 7 bases from J, with 6 bases between. In germline, CDR1 is SGDLS, CDR2 YYNGEE. Some clones are missing from TCRdb's copy, which holds only in-frame ones; the method was immunoSEQ multiplex PCR. The table has tens of thousands of clones, roughly four fifths seen once. This record belongs to a study of immune evolution from preneoplasia to lung adenocarcinoma. The chain couples TRBV9 to TRBJ2-6; D unclear. Specimen: FFPE invasive lung adenocarcinoma tissue. The sequence came from a person in their sixties or seventies with lung adenocarcinoma. The CDR3 DNA follows: TGTGCCAGCAGCCCCCTAGCCAACGTCCTGACTTTC. As protein: CASSPLANVLTF.